The 17 T cell receptor beta chains reported below all come from one sample, sequenced in a study of regulatory T cells in long-lasting Graves disease. Libraries of TCR beta came from iRepertoire HTBI primers plus Arm-PCR of CDR3 regions. Via MiXCR, TCRdb re-called the multiplex PCR reads, giving one row per CDR3 protein. The sample yields under 250,000 distinct CDR3 sequences, roughly 20% seen once. Time point defined: newly diagnosed GD, antithyroid drugs for less than 3 months. Construction of the TCR library relied on RNA isolated from PBMCs. The same sample was also studied in work on T cells in Graves' hyperthyroidism and ophthalmopathy.

The specimen was peripheral blood mononuclear cells (PBMCs), collected at new diagnosis, from a patient treated with antithyroid drugs. These receptors were taken from a young woman with Graves disease.

This clonotype has at least ten counts. The gene calls are TRBV6-1 and TRBJ2-7; D unclear. Per germline, CDR1 MNHNS and CDR2 SASEGT. The CDR3 sequence is 12 residues long. V was cut by 6 bases and J by 7 bases, with 13 bases left in between. In DNA form, the CDR3 reads TGTGCCAGCAGCTCACCTGAGCAGGAGCAGTACTTC. Translating it yields CASSSPEQEQYF.

This clonotype was recorded at least ten times. The chain has TRBV19 and TRBJ1-5; D uncertain. Germline assignment: CDR1 LNHDA and CDR2 SQIVND (reference sequence). The V and J ends lost 7 bases and 4 bases respectively, with 17 bases between them. This CDR3 has 15 amino acids. The CDR3 region has the DNA TGTGCCAGTACCCTGGGTCCGGCGCGGAATCAGCCCCAGCATTTT. Residues: CASTLGPARNQPQHF. Variable domain in full (rest from reference TRBV19 and TRBJ1-5): DGGITQSPKYLFRKEGQNVTLSCEQNLNHDAMYWYRQDPGQGLRLIYYSQIVNDFQKGDIAEGYSVSREKKESFPLTVTSAQKNPTAFYLCASTLGPARNQPQHFGDGTRLSIL.

This clonotype was seen repeatedly, ten times or more. The chain uses TRBV7-2 and TRBJ1-4; 9 positions agree with TRBD1. With V trimmed by 2 bases and J by 8 bases, 3 bases remained unmatched. This CDR3 region has 14 residues. Per germline, CDR1 SGHTA and CDR2 FQGNSA. The CDR3 nucleotides are TGTGCCAGCAGCTTAAACAGGGGGCGGGAAAAACTGTTTTTT. Its translation: CASSLNRGREKLFF.

This clonotype was found many times. The chain carries TRBV10-1 and TRBJ2-7, with 9 bases that match TRBD2. There are 15 residues in the CDR3. V gave up 10 bases and J gave up 6 bases; unmatched junction bases: 16. CDR1 and CDR2 from the germline V gene are WNHNN and SYGVQD (reference sequence). The CDR3 protein is CATPGGRVSRLEQYF. In DNA, the CDR3 is TGCGCCACCCCAGGCGGGAGGGTCTCACGCCTCGAGCAGTACTTC.

This clonotype was counted many times. J is TRBJ2-5 and V is TRBV19, with D perhaps matching TRBD2 (5 bases). The CDR3 has 15 residues. Between the trimmed V and J ends, which lost 8 bases and 2 bases, there was a span of 18 bases. The germline gives CDR1 LNHDA, CDR2 SQIVND (reference sequence). CDR3: CASAPLGVQQETQYF. The CDR3 DNA sequence: TGTGCCAGTGCACCCCTCGGGGTACAGCAAGAGACCCAGTACTTC.

Worth noting for this clonotype: A far bigger clonotype differs at one base, so this is likely a read error. The CDR3 does not end in the conserved phenylalanine or tryptophan, so this is likely a read error. The chain couples TRBV5-1 to TRBJ2-5, with 8 bases identical to TRBD2. The tail of the sequence fits TRBJ2-1 better, so the J call may be wrong. The CDR3 loop spans 15 amino acids. CDR1 is SGHRS, CDR2 YFSETQ, per germline. CDR3: CASSLSGATYNEQFV. For the CDR3, the DNA is TGCGCCAGCAGCCTTAGCGGGGCAACCTACAATGAGCAGTTCGTC.

This clonotype was seen repeatedly, ten times or more. The V call is TRBV12-3 or TRBV12-4, the J call TRBJ2-1; 7 bases align to TRBD2. The CDR3 totals 14 residues. The V and J ends lost 2 bases and 9 bases, in that order; junction bases with no gene match: 7. CDR3 loop: CASSLFWTRSEQFF. The CDR3, as DNA: TGTGCCAGCAGTTTATTCTGGACTAGAAGTGAGCAGTTCTTC.

This clonotype was seen ten or more times. The rearrangement uses TRBV12-3 or TRBV12-4 and TRBJ1-5; D is uncertain. Trimming cost V 1 base and J 0 bases, with 4 bases left between them. This CDR3 is built from 14 residues. Here the CDR3 reads CASSLGHSNQPQHF. CDR3 nucleotides: TGTGCCAGCAGTTTAGGACATAGCAATCAGCCCCAGCATTTT.

This clonotype appeared many times. This chain connects TRBV6-2 or TRBV6-3 to TRBJ2-1; D not resolved. This CDR3 is 13 amino acids long. The V end was cut by 7 bases, the J end by 6 bases, with 13 bases between. In germline, CDR1 is MNHEY, CDR2 SVGEGT. CDR3 sequence reads: CASITQNANEQFF. CDR3 DNA sequence: TGTGCCAGCATAACCCAGAACGCCAATGAGCAGTTCTTC.

This clonotype was counted many times. The chain is built from TRBV6-1 and TRBJ1-4; D unclear. The germline V and J ends were trimmed by 3 bases and 0 bases, with 14 bases remaining between them. This CDR3 is 17 amino acids long. Germline assignment: CDR1 MNHNS and CDR2 SASEGT. The CDR3 loop reads CASSDHFGLATNEKLFF. CDR3 DNA: TGTGCCAGCAGTGATCATTTCGGGCTGGCAACTAATGAAAAACTGTTTTTT.

This clonotype showed up many times. The CDR3 bases are TGTGCCAGCAGCTTAGCGGGGCCTCAGCCCCAGCATTTT. Translation: CASSLAGPQPQHF. The V call is TRBV7-6, the J call TRBJ1-5, with D possibly matching TRBD1 (5 bases). The CDR3 runs 13 residues. The V end lost 0 bases, the J end lost 6 bases, and 6 bases lay between the germline ends. Germline-derived CDR1 and CDR2 are SGHVS and FNYEAQ.

This clonotype was recorded at least ten times. The V gene is TRBV27, the J gene TRBJ2-5; 7 positions agree with TRBD2. Per germline, CDR1 MNHEY and CDR2 SMNVEV (reference sequence). V lost 2 bases to trimming and J lost 1 base; unmatched junction nucleotides: 4. There are 15 residues in the CDR3. CDR3 protein: CASSLSGNFQETQYF. The CDR3 DNA reads as TGTGCCAGCAGTTTAAGCGGGAACTTCCAAGAGACCCAGTACTTC.

Ten or more counts support this clonotype. V usage is TRBV15 and J usage is TRBJ1-5; D is uncertain. This CDR3 is built from 15 residues. CDR1 and CDR2 (germline): LNHNV, YYDKDF (reference sequence). V lost 0 bases to trimming and J lost 7 bases, with 13 bases between them. The CDR3 DNA reads as TGTGCCACCAGCAGAGAACGGACCCCAGGACAGCCCCAGCATTTT. Translation gives CATSRERTPGQPQHF.

The chain combines TRBV5-1 with TRBJ2-3, with a weak D call TRBD2 (6 bases). The length of the CDR3 is 13 residues. Trimming stripped 5 bases from V and 0 bases from J, with 7 bases between. Germline CDR1 and CDR2: SGHRS and YFSETQ. The CDR3 is CASSGGSTDTQYF. DNA for the CDR3: TGCGCCAGCAGTGGGGGGAGCACAGATACGCAGTATTTT. Supplemented by reference TRBV5-1 and TRBJ2-3, the full variable domain reads KAGVTQTPRYLIKTRGQQVTLSCSPISGHRSVSWYQQTPGQGLQFLFEYFSETQRNKGNFPGRFSGRQFSNSRSEMNVSTLELGDSALYLCASSGGSTDTQYFGPGTRLTVL.

This clonotype was seen at least ten times. V and J are TRBV11-3 and TRBJ1-2; possible D gene TRBD1, 6 bases. Germline V gene lookup returns CDR1 SGHNT and CDR2 YENEEA. V lost 2 bases and J 6 bases, leaving 10 bases between the germline ends. The CDR3 is made up of 13 amino acids. CDR3 DNA: TGTGCCAGCAGCTTAAAGCCAGGGGATGGCTACACCTTC. It is translated as CASSLKPGDGYTF.

This clonotype showed up just a few times. A much larger clone lies one base from this, so it may be a read error. CDR3 region: CAGSYQRGWDEKLFF. The CDR3 nucleotides read TGTGCCGGCAGTTACCAGAGGGGATGGGATGAAAAACTGTTTTTT. The chain recombines TRBV6-2 or TRBV6-3 with TRBJ1-4, with D maybe TRBD1 (5 bases). The CDR3 runs 15 residues. Germline loops: CDR1 MNHEY, CDR2 SVGEGT.

This clonotype was seen ten or more times. The chain employs TRBV12-3 or TRBV12-4 and TRBJ1-1, with 11 bases identical to TRBD1. The CDR3 runs 17 residues. The V and J ends lost 6 bases and 0 bases, in that order; junction bases with no gene match: 9. The CDR3 DNA reads as TGTGCCAGCAGCCGGACAGGGGGCCAGGCAATGAACACTGAAGCTTTCTTT. This translates into CASSRTGGQAMNTEAFF.